This note documents a single T cell receptor (beta chain) sequence. Its antigen remains unknown. Germline V gives CDR1 SNHLY, CDR2 FYNNEI. V was pared by 6 bases and J by 0 bases, with 18 bases between. This CDR3 is built from 16 residues. These data come from a study of graft-versus-host responses after intestinal transplantation. Sequencing used immunoSEQ multiplex PCR; TCRdb keeps in-frame clones, though not all of them. The table has about 70,000 clones, approximately 94% seen once. The specimen comprised unstimulated CD8+ T cells sorted from spleen or lymph node cells, sampled before intestinal transplant. The sequence derives from a human donor who received an intestinal transplant. V is TRBV2 and J is TRBJ2-7; a possible D gene is TRBD1 (7 bases). This CDR3 is CASSPHTRGDSYEQYF. The DNA for the CDR3 is TGTGCCAGCAGCCCTCACACCAGGGGGGACTCCTACGAGCAGTACTTC.